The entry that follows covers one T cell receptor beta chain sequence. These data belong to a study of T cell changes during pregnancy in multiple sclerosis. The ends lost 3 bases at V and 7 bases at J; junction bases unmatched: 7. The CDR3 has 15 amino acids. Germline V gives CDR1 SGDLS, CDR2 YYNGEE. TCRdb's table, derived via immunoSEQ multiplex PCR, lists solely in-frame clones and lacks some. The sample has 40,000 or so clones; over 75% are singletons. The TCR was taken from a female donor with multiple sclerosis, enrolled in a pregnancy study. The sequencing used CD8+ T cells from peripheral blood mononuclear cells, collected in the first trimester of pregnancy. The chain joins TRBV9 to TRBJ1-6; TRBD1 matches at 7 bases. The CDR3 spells CASSGRTGPNSPLHF. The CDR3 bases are TGTGCCAGCAGCGGCCGGACAGGCCCAAATTCACCCCTCCACTTT. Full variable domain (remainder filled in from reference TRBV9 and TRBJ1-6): DSGVTQTPKHLITATGQRVTLRCSPRSGDLSVYWYQQSLDQGLQFLIQYYNGEERAKGNILERFSAQQFPDLHSELNLSSLELGDSALYFCASSGRTGPNSPLHFGNGTRLTVT.